This T cell receptor (beta chain) was sequenced during a study of shared clonotypes between healthy human individuals. Turning to the study itself: Serving as donors were a couple of women and three men, whose ages spanned 18 to 49. CD4 naive and CD4 memory each took three plates per donor, while CD8 naive took two and CD8 memory one. Study-wide results and limits: Larger estimated richness was generally recorded for naive subsets relative to memory subsets. Tissue TCR repertoires likely differ from these blood-only repertoires.

TCRdb's table, derived via immunoSEQ multiplex PCR, lists solely in-frame clones and lacks some. The sample consists of about 980,000 clones, 70% to 85% of them appearing once. This clone has a count of ten or more. What it binds is not known. V shed 2 bases and J 3 bases; nucleotides not matched to a gene: 7. The CDR3 spans 15 residues. Germline loops: CDR1 SEHNR, CDR2 FQNEAQ (reference sequence). Sequencing was carried out using memory CD4+ T cells sorted from blood. Subset described: CD45RA-negative fraction. This sequence joins TRBV7-9 and TRBJ2-7, with 7 positions matching TRBD2. The source is a young man in good health. CDR3 sequence: CASSLPSGGDYEQYF. The CDR3 DNA reads as TGTGCCAGCAGCTTACCTTCTGGGGGGGACTACGAGCAGTACTTC.